This record covers a single T cell receptor (beta chain). Antigen specificity is unknown. The record originates from a study of T cells expressing NK-cell markers. Study details: Cells sorted as CD3+CD56+NKG2C+, CD3+CD56+NKG2C- and CD3+CD56-NKG2C+ T cells supplied the TCR beta repertoires. Eight donors were sequenced, seven testing HCMV-seropositive and one testing seronegative.

The study, taken as a whole, reports: Four donors' CD3+CD56-NKG2C+ cells were dominated by the same clonotypes. Dominant NKG2C+ clonotypes in a handful of donors made up about 1.0-7.5% of CD8+ T cells.

TCRdb reprocessed the 5' RACE reads and reports one entry per CDR3 protein, with no DNA. The sample holds roughly 380,000 distinct CDR3 sequences. The CDR3 has 13 residues. Per the germline V gene, CDR1 is MNHNS and CDR2 is SASEGT. This chain uses TRBV6-1 with TRBJ2-7; without DNA, the TCRdb call of TRBD1 cannot be checked. This TCR came from a man aged 18-75 years in good health. Sequences were obtained from blood T cells: a sorted CD56 or NKG2C T cell subset, CD4+ or CD8+ T cells, or bulk PBMC T cells (not recorded which). Here the CDR3 reads CASSQGLIHEQYF.